This TCR beta chain was captured in a study of shared clonotypes between healthy human individuals. Study-wide results and caveats: Sharing across four donors was highest in naive CD4 (roughly 5%) and lowest in memory CD8 (about 0.4%).

This clone was counted between two and nine times. No antigen is known for it. Assay used: immunoSEQ multiplex PCR; TCRdb lists only in-frame clones, some missing. There are approximately 240,000 clones in the sample; approximately 70% occur only once, and over 8.5% lies in the top ten. V shed 3 bases and J shed 2 bases, with 6 bases lying between them. There are 14 residues in the CDR3. Germline V lookup: CDR1 SGDLS, CDR2 YYNGEE. Subsets obtained from CD4+ cells comprised CD45RA+ naive and CD45RA-negative memory cells. Sample: memory CD4+ T cells sorted from blood. Subset given: CD45RA-negative fraction. This TCR came from a man younger than 40 in good health. This chain connects TRBV9 to TRBJ2-6; D gene unclear. The CDR3 region has the DNA TGTGCCAGCAGCGGCGGAACTGGGGCCAACGTCCTGACTTTC. This sequence encodes CASSGGTGANVLTF.